The source of this T cell receptor beta chain is a study of T cell changes during pregnancy in multiple sclerosis. The CDR3 consists of 17 residues. Germline-derived CDR1 and CDR2 are LGHNT and FRNRAP. V was shortened by 6 bases and J by 5 bases, with 26 bases between the two germline ends. Profiled with immunoSEQ multiplex PCR; TCRdb holds only in-frame clones, not every one. The sample records approximately 31,000 clones, approximately 94% being singletons. This sequence was found in a female donor with multiple sclerosis, enrolled in a pregnancy study. The V gene is TRBV12-5, the J gene TRBJ2-7, with D possibly being TRBD1 (10 bases). The material was CD4+ T cells from peripheral blood mononuclear cells, obtained in the second trimester of pregnancy. CDR3 sequence: CASGPRDRGEREDEQYF. CDR3 sequence (DNA): TGTGCTAGTGGCCCCCGGGACAGGGGCGAGCGGGAGGACGAGCAGTACTTC.